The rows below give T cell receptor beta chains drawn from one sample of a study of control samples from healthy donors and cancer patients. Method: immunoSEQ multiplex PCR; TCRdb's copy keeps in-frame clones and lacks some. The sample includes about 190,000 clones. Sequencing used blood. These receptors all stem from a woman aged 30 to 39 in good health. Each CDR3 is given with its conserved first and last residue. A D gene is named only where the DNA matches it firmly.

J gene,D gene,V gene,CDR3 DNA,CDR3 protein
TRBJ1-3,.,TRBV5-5,TGTGCCAGCAGCCCAAAGACCTCTGGAAACACCATATATTTT,CASSPKTSGNTIYF
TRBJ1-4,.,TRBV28,TGTGCCAGCAGTTCAGTGGAAAAACTGTTTTTT,CASSSVEKLFF
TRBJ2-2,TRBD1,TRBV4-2,TGTGCCAGCAGCCAAGATCCAGGGGGCCTGGACACCGGGGAGCTGTTTTTT,CASSQDPGGLDTGELFF
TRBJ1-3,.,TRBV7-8,TGTGCCAGCAGCTTAGATCGGGGTGGGAACACCATATATTTT,CASSLDRGGNTIYF
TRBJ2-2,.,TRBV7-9,TGTGCCAGCAGCTTAAGACAGGCTAACACCGGGGAGCTGTTTTTT,CASSLRQANTGELFF
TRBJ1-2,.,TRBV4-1,TGCGCCAGCAGCCAGCCGGGACGAAACTATGGCTACACCTTC,CASSQPGRNYGYTF
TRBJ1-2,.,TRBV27,TGTGCCAGCAGGTGGGGGGAAGTGAGTTCCCTTAACTATGGCTACACCTTC,CASRWGEVSSLNYGYTF
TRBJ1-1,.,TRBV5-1,TGCGCCAGCAGCTTGGAGGGCAGGGCTCGAATCCGCAACACTGAAGCTTTCTTT,CASSLEGRARIRNTEAFF
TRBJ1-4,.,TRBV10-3,TGTGCCATCAGTGAGTCATACCCTGAAAAACTGTTTTTT,CAISESYPEKLFF
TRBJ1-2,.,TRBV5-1,TGCGCCAGCAGCTTGAAAGGCAGCAGGACCCATTATGGCTACACCTTC,CASSLKGSRTHYGYTF
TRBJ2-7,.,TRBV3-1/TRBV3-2,TGTGCCAGCGGACCCCACGGAAGCTACGAGCAGTACTTC,CASGPHGSYEQYF
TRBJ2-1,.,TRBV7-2,TGTGCCAGCAGCTTCTCGGGATTTGAGCAGTTCTTC,CASSFSGFEQFF
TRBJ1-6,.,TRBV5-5,TGTGCCAGCAGCTTGCTTGGGACCCTTCTTGAACCCCTCCACTTT,CASSLLGTLLEPLHF
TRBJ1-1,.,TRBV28,TGTGCCAGCAGTTTAGGGGGGGTAACTGAAGCTTTCTTT,CASSLGGVTEAFF
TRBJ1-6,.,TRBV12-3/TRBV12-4,TGTGCCAGCAGTTTAAAGCATTCACCCCTCCACTTT,CASSLKHSPLHF
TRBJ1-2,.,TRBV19,TGTGCCAGTAGCCTGCCGCGGGACGGCGTTACCTTC,CASSLPRDGVTF
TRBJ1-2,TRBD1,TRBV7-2,TGTGCCAGCAGCCTATCGACAGGGCCAGGCTACACCTTC,CASSLSTGPGYTF
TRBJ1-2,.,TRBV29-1,TGCAGCGTTGTAGGGGGGGCGCGGAGTGGCTACACCTTC,CSVVGGARSGYTF
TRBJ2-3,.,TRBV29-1,TGCAGCGTCGACAACAGGGGAGGATTTAGCCCAGATACGCAGTATTTT,CSVDNRGGFSPDTQYF
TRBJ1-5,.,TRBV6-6,TGTGCCAGCAGTTACTCGGGGCAGCCGAATCAGCCCCAGCATTTT,CASSYSGQPNQPQHF
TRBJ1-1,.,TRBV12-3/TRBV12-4,TGTGCCAGCAGTTTTCTCGCGGGAACTGAAGCTTTCTTT,CASSFLAGTEAFF
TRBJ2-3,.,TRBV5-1,TGCGCCAGCAGCTTCCAAGTCACAGATACGCAGTATTTT,CASSFQVTDTQYF
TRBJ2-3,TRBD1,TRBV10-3,TGTGCCATCAAACCAGGGGGAACAAGCACAGATACGCAGTATTTT,CAIKPGGTSTDTQYF
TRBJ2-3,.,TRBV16,TGTGCCAGCAGCCAACCCTCCACAGATACGCAGTATTTT,CASSQPSTDTQYF
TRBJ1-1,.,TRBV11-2,TGTGCCAGCACAAAGGGGGACATGCCGAACACTGAAGCTTTCTTT,CASTKGDMPNTEAFF
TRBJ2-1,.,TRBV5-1,TGCGCCAGCAGCTTGCACAGCGGTATATACAATGAGCAGTTCTTC,CASSLHSGIYNEQFF
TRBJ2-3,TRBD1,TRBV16,TGTGCCAGCAGCCACCGGCAGGGGGCTGCAGATACGCAGTATTTT,CASSHRQGAADTQYF
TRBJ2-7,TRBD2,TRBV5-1,TGCGCCAGCAGCTGGGGACTAGCGGGGGAAACGGGGGAGCAGTACTTC,CASSWGLAGETGEQYF
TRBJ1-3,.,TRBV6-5,TGTGCCAGCAGTTACAGTAATGGAAACACCATATATTTT,CASSYSNGNTIYF
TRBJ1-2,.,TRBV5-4,TGTGCCAGCAGCTTCCCAACTTACCAGGGGAATGGCTACACCTTC,CASSFPTYQGNGYTF
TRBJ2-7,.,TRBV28,TGTGCCAGCAGTTTCATAGGGTCTGGGCAGTACTTC,CASSFIGSGQYF
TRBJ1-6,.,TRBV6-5,TGTGCCAGCAGTTACTCGGGGATTCTGAATTCACCCCTCCACTTT,CASSYSGILNSPLHF
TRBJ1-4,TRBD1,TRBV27,TGTGCCAGCAGTTCAATCTGGACAGGTCGGGGTGAAAAACTGTTTTTT,CASSSIWTGRGEKLFF
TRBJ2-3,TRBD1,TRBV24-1,TGTGCCACCAGTGATTTGCAGATTCCCATAGGGACAGGAACCACAGATACGCAGTATTTT,CATSDLQIPIGTGTTDTQYF
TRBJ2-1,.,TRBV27,TGTGCCAGCAGTTTATGGTCCGGATACAATGAGCAGTTCTTC,CASSLWSGYNEQFF
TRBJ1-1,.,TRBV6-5,TGTGCCAGCAGTTACGGGGGGGAAGTGGCTTTCTTT,CASSYGGEVAFF
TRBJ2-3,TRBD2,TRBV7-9,TGTGCCAGCAGCTTAAGTATCGGGGGGGCTTCAGATACGCAGTATTTT,CASSLSIGGASDTQYF
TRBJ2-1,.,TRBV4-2,TGTGCCAGCAGCCAAGAGAGGTATGAGCAGTTCTTC,CASSQERYEQFF
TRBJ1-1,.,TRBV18,TGTGCCAGCTCACGGCGCACTGAAGCTTTCTTT,CASSRRTEAFF
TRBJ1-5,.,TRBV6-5,TGTGCCAGCAGTTACTCGACAGGACGGCCCCAGCATTTT,CASSYSTGRPQHF
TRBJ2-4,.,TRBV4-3,TGCGCCAGCAGCCAAGAGACTAGGTCAAAAAACATTCAGTACTTC,CASSQETRSKNIQYF
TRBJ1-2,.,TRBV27,TGTGCCAGCAGTTTAGTGGGGTACGGCTACACCTTC,CASSLVGYGYTF
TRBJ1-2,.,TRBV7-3,TGTGCCAGCAGCTTCGGGACCTTAGCCGGCTACACCTTC,CASSFGTLAGYTF
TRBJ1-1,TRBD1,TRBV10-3,TGTGCCATCAGCTCCGAGAGACAGGGGTTGAACACTGAAGCTTTCTTT,CAISSERQGLNTEAFF
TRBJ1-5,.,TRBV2,TGTGCCAGCAGTGAGGGGGGGTGGAGTCAGCCCCAGCATTTT,CASSEGGWSQPQHF
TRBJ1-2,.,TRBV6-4,TGTGCCAGCAGTGTAGAGTCGGGGGCAAGGGTAGAAGGGGAAAACTATGGCTACACCTTC,CASSVESGARVEGENYGYTF
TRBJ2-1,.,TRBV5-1,TGCGCCAGCAGCCGAGCCGGGAATGAGCAGTTCTTC,CASSRAGNEQFF
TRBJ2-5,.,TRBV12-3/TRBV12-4,TGTGCCAGCAGTTTCTCGAGGCGGGAGACCCAGTACTTC,CASSFSRRETQYF
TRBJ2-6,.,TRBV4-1,TGCGCCAGCAGCCCGGGCCCCTCTGGGGCCAACGTCCTGACTTTC,CASSPGPSGANVLTF
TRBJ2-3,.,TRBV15,TGTGCCACCAGCAGAGGAACAGGGACGGATACGCAGTATTTT,CATSRGTGTDTQYF
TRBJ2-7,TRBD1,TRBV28,TGTGCCAGCAGTACGGGACAGGGTTCATACGAGCAGTACTTC,CASSTGQGSYEQYF
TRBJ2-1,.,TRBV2,TGTGCCAGCAGTGACGCCGGTAACAATGAGCAGTTCTTC,CASSDAGNNEQFF
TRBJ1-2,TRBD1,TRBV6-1,TGTGCCAGCAGTGAAGCTGCCATGGGACAGGGAATCTATGGCTACACCTTC,CASSEAAMGQGIYGYTF
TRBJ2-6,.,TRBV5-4,TGTGCCAGCAGCTTGGCGTCAGCTTTATCTGGGGCCAACGTCCTGACTTTC,CASSLASALSGANVLTF
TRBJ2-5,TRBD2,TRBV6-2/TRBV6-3,TGTGCCAGCAGTTACTCAGGACCGGGAGGGGAGACCCAGTACTTC,CASSYSGPGGETQYF
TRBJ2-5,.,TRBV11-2,TGTGCCAGCAGCTTATCCGAAGAGACCCAGTACTTC,CASSLSEETQYF
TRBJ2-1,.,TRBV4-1,TGCGCCAGCAGCCTACTCCCCCCGGGACCGCACGAATACAATGAGCAGTTCTTC,CASSLLPPGPHEYNEQFF
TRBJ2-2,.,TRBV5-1,TGCGCCAGCAGCTTGGTCCCACCCGGGGAGCTGTTTTTT,CASSLVPPGELFF
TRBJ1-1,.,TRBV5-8,TGTGCCAGCAGCACTTACAGGGTGGGGAACACTGAAGCTTTCTTT,CASSTYRVGNTEAFF